The table lists the clone carrying this T cell receptor (beta chain) with many counts. With 0 bases removed from V and 0 bases from J, the gap between germline ends came to 10 bases. Germline-derived CDR1 and CDR2 are SGHRS and YFSETQ. This CDR3 is 17 amino acids long. This sample is part of a study of CD8 T cells in ankylosing spondylitis. Via MiXCR, TCRdb re-called the 5' RACE reads, giving one row per CDR3 protein. The sample records 150,000 to 200,000 distinct CDR3 sequences, 13% being singletons. The sample taken for sequencing was blood, either unsorted or a sorted T cell fraction (not recorded which). The TCR sequence derives from a female donor with ankylosing spondylitis or in good health (not recorded which). The rearrangement joins TRBV5-1 to TRBJ2-6; no clear D. CDR3 sequence reads: CASSLVTVGSGANVLTF. The CDR3 DNA reads TGCGCCAGCAGCTTGGTTACGGTCGGCTCTGGGGCCAACGTCCTGACTTTC.